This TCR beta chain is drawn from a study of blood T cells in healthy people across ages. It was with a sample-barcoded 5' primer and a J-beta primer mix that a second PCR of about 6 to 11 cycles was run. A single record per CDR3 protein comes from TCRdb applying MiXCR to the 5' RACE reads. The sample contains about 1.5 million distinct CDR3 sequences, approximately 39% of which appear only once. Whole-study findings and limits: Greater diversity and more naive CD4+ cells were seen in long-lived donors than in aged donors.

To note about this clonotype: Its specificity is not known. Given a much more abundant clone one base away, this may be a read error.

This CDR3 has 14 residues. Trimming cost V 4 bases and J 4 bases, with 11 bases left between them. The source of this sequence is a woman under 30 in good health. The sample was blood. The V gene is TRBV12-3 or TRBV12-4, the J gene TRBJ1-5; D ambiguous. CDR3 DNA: TGTGCCAGCAGTTCTTTCAACGGGAATCAGCCCCAGCATTTT. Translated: CASSSFNGNQPQHF.